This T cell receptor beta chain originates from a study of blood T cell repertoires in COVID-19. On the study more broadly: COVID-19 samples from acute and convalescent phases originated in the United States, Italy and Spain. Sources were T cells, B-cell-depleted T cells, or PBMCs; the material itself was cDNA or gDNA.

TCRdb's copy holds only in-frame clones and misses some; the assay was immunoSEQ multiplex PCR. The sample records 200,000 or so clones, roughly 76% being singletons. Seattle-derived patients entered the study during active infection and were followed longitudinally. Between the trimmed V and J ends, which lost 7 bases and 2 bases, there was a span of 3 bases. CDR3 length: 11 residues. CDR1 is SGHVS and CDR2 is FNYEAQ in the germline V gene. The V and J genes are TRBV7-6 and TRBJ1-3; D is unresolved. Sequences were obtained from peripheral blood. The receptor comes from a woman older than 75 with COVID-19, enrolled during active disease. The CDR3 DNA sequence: TGTGCCAGCACCACTGGAAACACCATATATTTT. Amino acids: CASTTGNTIYF.